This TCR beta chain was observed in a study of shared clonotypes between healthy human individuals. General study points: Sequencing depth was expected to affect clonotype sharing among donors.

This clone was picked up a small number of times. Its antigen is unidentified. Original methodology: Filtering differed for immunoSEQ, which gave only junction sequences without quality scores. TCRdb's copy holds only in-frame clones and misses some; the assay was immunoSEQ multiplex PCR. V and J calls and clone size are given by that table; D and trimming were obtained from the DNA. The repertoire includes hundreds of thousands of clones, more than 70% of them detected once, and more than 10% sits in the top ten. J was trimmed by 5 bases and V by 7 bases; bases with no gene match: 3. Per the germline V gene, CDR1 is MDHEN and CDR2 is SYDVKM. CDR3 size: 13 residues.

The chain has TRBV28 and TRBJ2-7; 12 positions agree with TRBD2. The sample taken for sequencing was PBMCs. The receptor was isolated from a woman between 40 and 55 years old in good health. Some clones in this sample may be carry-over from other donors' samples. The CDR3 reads CASIPSGRDEQYF. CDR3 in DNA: TGTGCCAGCATCCCTAGCGGGAGGGACGAGCAGTACTTC. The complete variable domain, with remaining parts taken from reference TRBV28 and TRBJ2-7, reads DVKVTQSSRYLVKRTGEKVFLECVQDMDHENMFWYRQDPGLGLRLIYFSYDVKMKEKGDIPEGYSVSREKKERFSLILESASTNQTSMYLCASIPSGRDEQYFGPGTRLTVT.